Below are 14 T cell receptor beta chains sequenced from a single sample in a study of CD8 T cells in Susac syndrome. Roughly 0.45 to 1 ug RNA was reverse transcribed with random hexamers. TCRdb called the immunoSEQ multiplex PCR reads again in MiXCR, with one record for every CDR3 protein. The table records approximately 100,000 distinct CDR3 sequences, under 95% of them present only once. The sequencing sample was made of CD8+ T cells from PBMCs. These TCRs come from a human donor in good health.

The chain links TRBV2 to TRBJ2-2; D is uncertain. CDR3 length: 11 residues. The germline gives CDR1 SNHLY, CDR2 FYNNEI. Trimming stripped 1 base from V and 9 bases from J, with 3 bases between. The CDR3 bases are TGTGCCAGCAGTGAAGTCAGGGAGCTGTTTTTT. It codes for CASSEVRELFF.

This chain uses TRBV29-1 with TRBJ2-7; 9 nucleotides agree with TRBD1. From germline, CDR1 is SQVTM and CDR2 ANQGSEA. J was trimmed by 11 bases and V by 6 bases; bases with no gene match: 8. This CDR3 is built from 11 residues. This chain's CDR3 is CSVRDGQGKYF. The CDR3 region has the DNA TGCAGCGTCCGGGATGGACAGGGGAAGTACTTC.

The V and J genes are TRBV20-1 and TRBJ1-5; D may be TRBD1 (5 bases). Germline CDR1 reads DFQATT; CDR2 reads SNEGSKA (reference sequence). V dropped 3 bases and J dropped 7 bases, with 10 bases sitting between them. The CDR3 is made up of 12 amino acids. CDR3 region: CSASEGNQPQHF. The DNA of the CDR3 is TGCAGTGCTAGCGAGGGGAACCAGCCCCAGCATTTT.

V is TRBV3-1 and J is TRBJ2-1; 11 nucleotides match TRBD2. Germline CDR1 and CDR2: LGHDT and YNNKEL (reference sequence). With V trimmed by 0 bases and J by 7 bases, 8 bases remained unmatched. The CDR3 runs 17 residues. The CDR3 region is CASSQEIAGGVVNEQFF. The CDR3 nucleotides are TGTGCCAGCAGCCAAGAAATAGCGGGAGGGGTGGTTAATGAGCAGTTCTTC.

This rearrangement joins TRBV19 to TRBJ1-3; D remains unclear. Germline V gene data show CDR1 as LNHDA and CDR2 as SQIVND (reference sequence). The CDR3 has 13 residues. V lost 7 bases and J lost 0, with 7 bases in between. The CDR3 protein is CASTVGSGNTIYF. The CDR3 DNA follows: TGTGCCAGTACGGTGGGCTCTGGAAACACCATATATTTT.

This sequence joins TRBV12-3 or TRBV12-4 and TRBJ1-1, with 7 nucleotides matching TRBD1. CDR3 length equals 14 residues. The V and J ends lost 5 bases and 6 bases, in that order; junction bases with no gene match: 9. CDR3 loop: CASSLQGVGSEAFF. Written as DNA, the CDR3 is TGTGCCAGCAGTCTTCAGGGGGTTGGGTCTGAAGCTTTCTTT.

This sequence joins TRBV7-9 and TRBJ2-7, with a weak D call TRBD2 (5 bases). Trimming left V 5 bases short and J 3 bases short, with 17 bases between. Germline CDR1 reads SEHNR; CDR2 reads FQNEAQ (reference sequence). The CDR3 length is 15 residues. CDR3 DNA sequence: TGTGCCAGCAGCGGGAAAGGGAGTGCGGGCTACGAGCAGTACTTC. Amino acid sequence: CASSGKGSAGYEQYF.

This sequence joins TRBV12-3 or TRBV12-4 and TRBJ2-2; no clear D. V lost 3 bases to trimming and J lost 6 bases, with 8 bases between them. This CDR3 region has 13 residues. The CDR3 nucleotides are TGTGCCAGCAGTTTTAATGGGGCCGGGGAGCTGTTTTTT. It encodes CASSFNGAGELFF.

The V gene is TRBV2, the J gene TRBJ1-5; a possible D gene is TRBD1 (5 bases). Germline V CDR1 and CDR2: SNHLY, FYNNEI. The ends were cut back, 6 bases at V and 2 bases at J, with 14 bases in the middle. The CDR3 is made up of 15 amino acids. CDR3 amino acids: CASSTEGLGNQPQHF. DNA for the CDR3: TGTGCCAGCAGCACAGAGGGGTTAGGCAATCAGCCCCAGCATTTT.

The chain links TRBV20-1 to TRBJ2-1, with 7 positions matching TRBD1. Trimming removed 6 bases from V and 4 bases from J; junction bases left unmatched: 9. Germline CDR1 is DFQATT and CDR2 is SNEGSKA (reference sequence). This CDR3 has 14 residues. The CDR3, as DNA: TGCAGTGCAAATGCAGGACAGGATTACAATGAGCAGTTCTTC. The encoded protein is CSANAGQDYNEQFF.

The chain carries TRBV27 and TRBJ2-7; 7 bases line up with TRBD1. V lost 3 bases and J lost 5; bases outside the gene matches: 10. From germline, CDR1 is MNHEY and CDR2 SMNVEV (reference sequence). This CDR3 contains 15 residues. The CDR3 coding sequence is TGTGCCAGCAGTTTTTTCGGAGCAGGGGGTGACGAGCAGTACTTC. This sequence encodes CASSFFGAGGDEQYF.

The chain recombines TRBV27 with TRBJ2-1; TRBD2 matches at 7 bases. Looked up from germline, CDR1 is MNHEY and CDR2 is SMNVEV (reference sequence). V lost 6 bases, J lost 9 bases, and 5 bases stayed unmatched. The CDR3 has 12 residues. The DNA of the CDR3 is TGTGCCAGCAGCCAGACTAGCCTTGAGCAGTTCTTC. Translated, it gives CASSQTSLEQFF.

The chain recombines TRBV18 with TRBJ1-1; TRBD1 aligns across 7 bases. Germline CDR1 reads KGHSH; CDR2 reads LQKENI. V gave up 3 bases and J gave up 4 bases; unmatched junction bases: 5. The CDR3 has 14 residues. The CDR3 loop is CASSPTGAGTEAFF. CDR3 sequence (DNA): TGTGCCAGCTCACCTACAGGGGCGGGCACTGAAGCTTTCTTT.

The V and J genes are TRBV15 and TRBJ2-7; TRBD2 is a possible D gene (5 bases). CDR3 length equals 15 residues. Germline-derived CDR1 and CDR2 are LNHNV and YYDKDF (reference sequence). V was trimmed by 0 bases and J by 6 bases, leaving 15 bases between them. The CDR3 is CATSRDGASHGEQYF. The CDR3 nucleotides are TGTGCCACCAGCAGAGATGGCGCTAGCCATGGCGAGCAGTACTTC.